The clone carrying this TCR beta chain was seen more than once but under ten times. Its antigen remains unknown. This sample is drawn from a study of CD8 T cells in ankylosing spondylitis. CDR3 size: 15 residues. Germline trimming cut 1 base from V and 5 bases from J; bases unmatched to any gene: 5. Germline assignment: CDR1 LNHDA and CDR2 SQIVND (reference sequence). Study conclusions and caveats: Blood from ankylosing spondylitis patients appeared to carry a characteristic eight-variant TCR beta motif. A subset of motif variants has previously been described in the synovial fluid and blood of reactive arthritis. Disease-linked clones were CD8+ and relatively rare in peripheral blood. Disease-linked clones reportedly showed significant enrichment in matched ankylosing spondylitis synovial fluid.

Each TCR beta library was made by quantitative 5'-RACE that incorporated molecular barcodes. TCRdb ran MiXCR on the 5' RACE reads and lists one entry per CDR3 protein. This sample has 450,000 to 550,000 distinct CDR3 sequences, with approximately 5% found just once. The TCR was taken from a male donor with ankylosing spondylitis. The J gene is TRBJ2-1, the V gene TRBV19, with 7 positions matching TRBD2. Sequenced material: blood, either unsorted or a sorted T cell fraction (not recorded which). CDR3 coding DNA: TGTGCCAGTAGTATAGGCGCTAGCGGAAACAATGAGCAGTTCTTC. Amino acid sequence: CASSIGASGNNEQFF.